This T cell receptor beta chain was sequenced during a study of T cells after yellow fever vaccination. Study-wide background: For low cell numbers, libraries were made with SMART-Seq v4 Ultra Low Input.

Regarding the study as a whole: The secondary response showed a weaker magnitude and a faster peak, day 5 versus 15.

Germline trimming cut 5 bases from V and 0 bases from J; bases unmatched to any gene: 5. Germline V CDR1 and CDR2: SGHRS, YFSETQ. The CDR3 consists of 17 residues. This clonotype was found many times. Its specificity is unknown. The study made its TCR cDNA through 5'RACE template switching. That step introduced a universal primer site along with UMIs. Each CDR3 protein gets one entry after TCRdb re-called the 5' RACE reads with MiXCR. The sample has just over 300,000 distinct CDR3 sequences; around 3.6% are singletons. The sequencing used PBMCs, collected on the day of the yellow fever booster vaccination. This sequence was found in a man between 18 and 29 years old who received the YFV17D yellow fever vaccine. V usage is TRBV5-1 and J usage is TRBJ2-2, with 12 bases matching TRBD2. The CDR3 nucleotides read TGCGCCAGCAGAGTCCTAGCGGGGGGGACGAACACCGGGGAGCTGTTTTTT. Its translation: CASRVLAGGTNTGELFF.